The clone carrying this T cell receptor beta chain was seen just once. Deep level was the assay's run setting. TCRdb's table, derived via immunoSEQ multiplex PCR, lists solely in-frame clones and lacks some. This sample has over a million clones, with 96% found just once. These data belong to a study of shared clonotypes between healthy human individuals. Study-wide background: Plates per donor: three CD4 naive, three CD4 memory, two CD8 naive, one CD8 memory.

The donors were adults (healthy and HIV-negative) with no recent acute infections or vaccinations. Every donor, a Caucasian adult, lived in Nashville, Tennessee. Sequenced sample: naive CD4+ T cells sorted from blood. Stated subset: CD45RA+ positively selected. This clonotype originated in a man aged 30 to 39 in good health.

The CDR3 DNA sequence: TGTGCCACCAGCAGAGAAGGTAGCAATCAGCCCCAGCATTTT. Amino acids: CATSREGSNQPQHF. J is TRBJ1-5 and V is TRBV15, with no clear D. CDR1 LNHNV and CDR2 YYDKDF come from the germline V gene (reference sequence). The CDR3 is 14 amino acids. Trimming took 0 bases from V and 0 from J, leaving 3 bases between them.